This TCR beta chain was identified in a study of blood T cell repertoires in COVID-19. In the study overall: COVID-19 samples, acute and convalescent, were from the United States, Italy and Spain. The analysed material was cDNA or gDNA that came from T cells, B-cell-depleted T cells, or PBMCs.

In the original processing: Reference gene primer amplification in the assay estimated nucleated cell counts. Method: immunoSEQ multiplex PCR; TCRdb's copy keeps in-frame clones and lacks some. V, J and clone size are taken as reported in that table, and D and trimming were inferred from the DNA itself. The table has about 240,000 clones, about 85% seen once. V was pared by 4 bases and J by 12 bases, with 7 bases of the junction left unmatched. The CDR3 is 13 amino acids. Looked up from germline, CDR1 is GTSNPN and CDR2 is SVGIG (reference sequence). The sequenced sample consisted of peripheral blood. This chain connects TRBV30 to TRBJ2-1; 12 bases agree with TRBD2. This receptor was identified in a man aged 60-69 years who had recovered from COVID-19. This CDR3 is CAWTPSGGVRQFF. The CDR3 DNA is TGTGCCTGGACTCCTAGCGGGGGGGTGCGGCAGTTCTTC.